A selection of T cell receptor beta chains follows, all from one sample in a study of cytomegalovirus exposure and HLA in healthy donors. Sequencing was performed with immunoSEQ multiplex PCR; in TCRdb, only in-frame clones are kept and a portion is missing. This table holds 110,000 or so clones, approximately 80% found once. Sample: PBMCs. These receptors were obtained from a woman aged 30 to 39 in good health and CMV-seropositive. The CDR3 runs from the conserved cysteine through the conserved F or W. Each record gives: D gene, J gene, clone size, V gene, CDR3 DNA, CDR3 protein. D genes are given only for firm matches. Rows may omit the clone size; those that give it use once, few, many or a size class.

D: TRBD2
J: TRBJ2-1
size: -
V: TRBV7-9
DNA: TGTGCCAGCAGCTTACCGGGACTAGCGGGCAATGAGCAGTTCTTC
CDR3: CASSLPGLAGNEQFF

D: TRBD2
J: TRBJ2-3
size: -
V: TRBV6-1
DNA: TGTGCCAGCAGTGGGGGACTAGCGGGTAGGCATACGCAGTATTTT
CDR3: CASSGGLAGRHTQYF

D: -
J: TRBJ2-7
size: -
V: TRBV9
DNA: TGTGCCAGCAGCGTCTCGGCACACGGGTCCTACGAGCAGTACTTC
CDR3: CASSVSAHGSYEQYF

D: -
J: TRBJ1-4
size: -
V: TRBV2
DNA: TGTGCCAGCACTTCAAGGGGGGGTAGCTATGAAAAACTGTTTTTT
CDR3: CASTSRGGSYEKLFF

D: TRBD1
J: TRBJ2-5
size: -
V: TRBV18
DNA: TGTGCCAGCTCACCGGCGACAGGGATGGAGACCCAGTACTTC
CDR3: CASSPATGMETQYF

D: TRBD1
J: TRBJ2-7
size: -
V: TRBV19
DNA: TGTGCCAGTAGTCGGGACAGGGGTTACGAGCAGTACTTC
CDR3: CASSRDRGYEQYF

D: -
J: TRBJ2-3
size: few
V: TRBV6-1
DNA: TGTGCCAGCAAGACAGCCTACACAGATACGCAGTATTTT
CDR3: CASKTAYTDTQYF

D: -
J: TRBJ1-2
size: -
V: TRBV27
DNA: TGTGCCAGCAGGTTACAGGGTAGCTATGGCTACACCTTC
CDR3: CASRLQGSYGYTF

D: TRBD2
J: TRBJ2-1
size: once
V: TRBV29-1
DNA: TGCAGCGTATTAGCGGGGGGCTCGAATGAGCAGTTCTTC
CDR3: CSVLAGGSNEQFF

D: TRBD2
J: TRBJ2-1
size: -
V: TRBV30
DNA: TGTGCCTGGGAAACTTTAGCGGGAGGGCCCGATGAGCAGTTCTTC
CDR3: CAWETLAGGPDEQFF

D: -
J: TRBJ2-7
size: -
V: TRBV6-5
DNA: TGTGCCAGCAGTTACGGGCTCTACGAGCAGTACTTC
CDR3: CASSYGLYEQYF

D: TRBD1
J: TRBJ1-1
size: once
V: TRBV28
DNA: TGTGCCAGCAGTCCCCCGGGACAGGGATTTTGGAACACTGAAGCTTTCTTT
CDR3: CASSPPGQGFWNTEAFF

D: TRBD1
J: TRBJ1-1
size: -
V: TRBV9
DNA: TGTGCCAGCAGCGCTACAGGGGAGAACACTGAAGCTTTCTTT
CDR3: CASSATGENTEAFF

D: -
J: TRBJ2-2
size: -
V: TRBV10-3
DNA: TGTGCCATCAGTGCCACGAACACCGGGGAGCTGTTTTTT
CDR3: CAISATNTGELFF

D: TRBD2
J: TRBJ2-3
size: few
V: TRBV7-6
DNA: TGTGCCAGCAGCCTCCAACTAGCGGGGCTGGGAGATACGCAGTATTTT
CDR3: CASSLQLAGLGDTQYF

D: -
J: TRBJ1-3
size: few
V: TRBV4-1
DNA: TGCGCCAGCAGCAAGCTTTTTATTGGAGGGAACTCTGGAAACACCATATATTTT
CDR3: CASSKLFIGGNSGNTIYF

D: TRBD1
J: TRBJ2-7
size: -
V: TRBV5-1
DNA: TGCGCCAGCAGCTCACTTGCCTCCGGGACAGGGATAGGCGAGCAGTACTTC
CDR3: CASSSLASGTGIGEQYF

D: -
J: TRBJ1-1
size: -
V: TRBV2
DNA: TGTGCCAGCCCCCGAGGGTTCATGAACACTGAAGCTTTCTTT
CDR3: CASPRGFMNTEAFF

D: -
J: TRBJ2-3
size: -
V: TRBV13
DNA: TGTGCCACGACTAGTAGCACAGATACGCAGTATTTT
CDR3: CATTSSTDTQYF

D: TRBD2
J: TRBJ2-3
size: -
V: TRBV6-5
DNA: TGTGCCAGCTTGCAGCGGGGGTTATCAGATACGCAGTATTTT
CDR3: CASLQRGLSDTQYF

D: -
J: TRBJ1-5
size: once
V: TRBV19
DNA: TGTGCCAGTAGTATCGCGCCGGGAAAGGGCAATCAGCCCCAGCATTTT
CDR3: CASSIAPGKGNQPQHF

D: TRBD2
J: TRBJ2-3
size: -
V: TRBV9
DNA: TGTGCCAGCAGCGCAGTCGGCGGGGGGGCCTCAGATACGCAGTATTTT
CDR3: CASSAVGGGASDTQYF

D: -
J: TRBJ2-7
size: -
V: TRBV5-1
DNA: TGCGCCAGCAGCTTGGGGGCCGAGCAGTACTTC
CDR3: CASSLGAEQYF

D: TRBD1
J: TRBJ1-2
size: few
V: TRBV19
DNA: TGTGCCTTGGGACAGGGCAACTATGGCTACACCTTC
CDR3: CALGQGNYGYTF

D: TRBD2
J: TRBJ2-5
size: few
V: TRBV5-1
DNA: TGCGCCAGCAGCCCCCGGGGGGGGGAGACCCAGTACTTC
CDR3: CASSPRGGETQYF

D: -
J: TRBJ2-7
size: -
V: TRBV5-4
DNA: TGTGCCAGCAGCTATGACAGGAGAGTCTACGAGCAGTACTTC
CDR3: CASSYDRRVYEQYF

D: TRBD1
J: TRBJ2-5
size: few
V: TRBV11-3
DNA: TGTGCCAGCAGCCACCCACAGGGGGCTTTAGAGACCCAGTACTTC
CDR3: CASSHPQGALETQYF

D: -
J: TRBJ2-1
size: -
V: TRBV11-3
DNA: TGTGCCAGCCTCGGGTTTGGTGAGCAGTTCTTC
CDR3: CASLGFGEQFF

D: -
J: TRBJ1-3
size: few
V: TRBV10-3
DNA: TGTGCCATCAGTGAAATGACGGGCTCTGGAAACACCATATATTTT
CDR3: CAISEMTGSGNTIYF

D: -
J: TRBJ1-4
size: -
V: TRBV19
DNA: TGTGCCAGTAGTTTCGGGTACGGTGAAAAACTGTTTTTT
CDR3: CASSFGYGEKLFF

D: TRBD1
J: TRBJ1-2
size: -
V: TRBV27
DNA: TGTGCCAGCAGTTTAAACAGGGGTAATGGCTACACCTTC
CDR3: CASSLNRGNGYTF

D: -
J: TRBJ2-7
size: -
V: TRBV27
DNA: TGTGCCAGCCGTAGGGGGGGGTACGAGCAGTACTTC
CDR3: CASRRGGYEQYF

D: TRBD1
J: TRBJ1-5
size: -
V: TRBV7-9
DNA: TGTGCCAGCAACAAGGGACAGGGTGAAAATCAGCCCCAGCATTTT
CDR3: CASNKGQGENQPQHF

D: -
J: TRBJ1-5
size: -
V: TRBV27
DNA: TGTGCCAGCAGTTTTGGCAGGGATCAGCCCCAGCATTTT
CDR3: CASSFGRDQPQHF

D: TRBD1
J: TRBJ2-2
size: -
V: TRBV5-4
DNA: TGTGCCAGCAGTCAGGGACAGGGGGCATTAAGCACCGGGGAGCTGTTTTTT
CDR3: CASSQGQGALSTGELFF

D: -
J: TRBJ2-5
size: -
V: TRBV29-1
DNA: TGCAGCGTTGAAGGAATGAGACAGAGCTCTGAGCAGTACTTC
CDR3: CSVEGMRQSSEQYF

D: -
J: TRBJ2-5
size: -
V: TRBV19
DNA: TGTGCCAGTAGTATGCCTCCAGGGGAGACCCAGTACTTC
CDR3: CASSMPPGETQYF

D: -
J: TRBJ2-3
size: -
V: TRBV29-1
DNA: TGCACCTACTCGGGCGACGACAGGTCCGCAGATACGCAGTATTTT
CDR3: CTYSGDDRSADTQYF

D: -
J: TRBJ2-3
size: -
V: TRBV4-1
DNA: TGCGCCAGCAGCCAAGTTCGAGATACGCAGTATTTT
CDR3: CASSQVRDTQYF

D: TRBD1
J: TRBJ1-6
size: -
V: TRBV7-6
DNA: TGTGCCAGCAGCCTAGAGGACAGGGCGTTCTATAATTCACCCCTCCACTTT
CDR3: CASSLEDRAFYNSPLHF

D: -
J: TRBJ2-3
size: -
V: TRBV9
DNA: TGTGCCAGCAGCGTAGGAGAAGATACGCAGTATTTT
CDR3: CASSVGEDTQYF

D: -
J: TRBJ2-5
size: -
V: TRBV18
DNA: TGTGCCAGCTCACCATGGCAGGGCGGAGAGACCCAGTACTTC
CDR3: CASSPWQGGETQYF

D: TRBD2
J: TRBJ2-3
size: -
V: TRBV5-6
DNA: TGTGCCAGCAAACAGCGGGGGGGGTCGAATACGCAGTATTTT
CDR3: CASKQRGGSNTQYF

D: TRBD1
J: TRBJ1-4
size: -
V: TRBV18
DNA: TGTGCCAGCTCACCGGCAGGGGGTAATGAAAAACTGTTTTTT
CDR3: CASSPAGGNEKLFF

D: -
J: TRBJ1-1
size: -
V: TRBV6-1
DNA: TGTGCCAGCAGTGAAGTCGGCGGGAGCTCTGAAGCTTTCTTT
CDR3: CASSEVGGSSEAFF

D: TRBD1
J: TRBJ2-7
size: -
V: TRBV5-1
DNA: TGCGCCAGCAGCAGCTCCCCGGGACAGGGATCCTACGAGCAGTACTTC
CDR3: CASSSSPGQGSYEQYF